Sequencing of this T cell receptor (beta chain) was carried out in a study of regulatory T cells in long-lasting Graves disease. The CDR3 runs 17 residues. Trimming took off 5 bases at V and 0 bases at J, with 20 bases between the two ends. CDR1 and CDR2 from the germline V gene are MDHEN and SYDVKM. The table lists this clonotype with many counts. Its antigen remains unidentified. Study-wide points: Those with persistent disease had in common more public clonotypes (fewer than 3,000) than new patients (roughly 1,000). Persistent Graves' patients showed less TCR diversity than newly diagnosed patients showed.

As for time point: persistent/refractory GD, antithyroid drugs over 5 years with positive TRAb. PBMC RNA was the source of the TCR library. The diagnosis of Graves' disease used American Thyroid Association guidelines. Enrollment of patients was through an endocrinology department in Xi'an, China. In building TCR beta libraries, iRepertoire HTBI primers were used together with Arm-PCR of CDR3 regions. Each CDR3 protein is one row after TCRdb ran MiXCR on the multiplex PCR reads. The table includes around 430,000 distinct CDR3 sequences, 20% to 25% detected once. The specimen comprised peripheral blood mononuclear cells (PBMCs), sampled when the disease was refractory, from a patient treated with antithyroid drugs. The V and J genes are TRBV28 and TRBJ2-7, with D maybe TRBD1 (6 bases). This clonotype was obtained from a female donor with Graves disease. In nucleotides, the CDR3 is TGTGCCAGCAGTAATGGACAGCCCAAATCCTTCTCCTACGAGCAGTACTTC. As protein: CASSNGQPKSFSYEQYF.